These T cell receptor beta chains were read from a single sample in a study of blood T cell repertoires in COVID-19. Using immunoSEQ multiplex PCR, the repertoire was profiled, and TCRdb retains in-frame clones only, with some absent. The sample shows over 75,000 clones, approximately 80% of them seen only once. The source material was peripheral blood. All receptors come from an older man with acute or convalescent COVID-19. Both conserved end residues are part of each CDR3.

v_call | cdr3_aa
TRBV18 | CASSPGAGAYNEQFF
TRBV21-1 | CASSPGREDRDEAFF
TRBV7-9 | CASRRPGKYYGYTF
TRBV19 | CASSLSSSGAAEQFF
TRBV9 | CASNLLDSGTDTQYF
TRBV6-6 | CASSYANPGELFF
TRBV25-1 | CASTPGTGGAYGYTF
TRBV30 | CAWTLSEGQPLNGYTF
TRBV7-9 | CASSSRHMGLNTEAFF
TRBV30 | CAWEEGLQYNEQFF
TRBV5-4 | CASSAMKGVKDTEAFF
TRBV13 | CASSLGSLGYTF
TRBV6-5 | CATSGGENYGYTF
TRBV7-3 | CASSLIAGGPANEQFF
TRBV18 | CASSPETGMNTEAFF
TRBV9 | CASSVEGQGTSPLHF